This TCR beta chain was observed in a study of cytomegalovirus exposure and HLA in healthy donors. Turning to the study itself: A data release that came early held roughly 80 million unique TCRs from HLA-typed donors.

The PCR made use of 60 Vbeta and 13 Jbeta primers. The data were produced by immunoSEQ multiplex PCR, yet TCRdb's version contains in-frame clones alone and is incomplete. The sample yields 280,000 or so clones, roughly 90% seen once. The CDR3 covers 13 residues. V lost 10 bases, J lost 1 base, and 13 bases lay in between. Germline values: CDR1 ENHRY, CDR2 SYGVKD. The study sampled nominally healthy donors, though unrecorded immune exposures were likely. With respect to this clone: The antigen is undetermined.

Whole-study findings and limits: Analyzed later, association rates of TCRs varied across HLA loci, with DRB1 most and HLA-C fewest. TCR beta V- and J-gene trimming was later associated with a missense DCLRE1C variant.

This sequence was found in a woman aged 18-29 years in good health and CMV-seronegative. This chain uses TRBV10-3 with TRBJ2-5; unclear D gene. The source material was PBMCs. CDR3 sequence reads: CATNSRGQETQYF. The DNA for the CDR3 is TGTGCCACCAATTCCAGAGGCCAAGAGACCCAGTACTTC.